These 26 T cell receptor beta chains originate from one sample sequenced in a study of cytomegalovirus exposure and HLA in healthy donors. The primer mix had 60 Vbeta and 13 Jbeta primers. The data were produced by immunoSEQ multiplex PCR, yet TCRdb's version contains in-frame clones alone and is incomplete. The table includes 150,000 to 200,000 clones, around 83% detected once. The sequenced material came from PBMCs. The receptors shown here come from a man between 45 and 60 years old in good health and CMV-seropositive.

This clone occurred a few times. CDR3 amino acids: CASSQVGQDSYEQYF. CDR3 DNA sequence: TGCGCCAGCAGCCAAGTGGGACAGGACTCCTACGAGCAGTACTTC. The chain recombines TRBV4-1 with TRBJ2-7, with 8 bases matching TRBD1. Germline CDR1 MGHRA, CDR2 YSYEKL. J lost 0 bases, V lost 1 base, and 2 bases had no gene match. This CDR3 has 15 amino acids.

A word on this clone: Other DNA sequences of this sample code for an identical CDR3. This rearrangement joins TRBV29-1 to TRBJ2-2; tentatively, D is TRBD1 (6 bases). Trimming pared 5 bases from V and 4 bases from J, leaving 14 bases between. Germline CDR1 and CDR2: SQVTM and ANQGSEA. The CDR3 is 14 amino acids. The CDR3 spells CSVKAGASTGELFF. As DNA, the CDR3 is TGCAGCGTTAAGGCAGGGGCCAGCACCGGGGAGCTGTTTTTT.

The rearrangement joins TRBV10-3 to TRBJ1-4; D unresolved. CDR1 is ENHRY, CDR2 SYGVKD, per germline. V was pared by 3 bases and J by 8 bases, with 7 bases between. The CDR3 is 12 amino acids. The CDR3 protein is CAISEAGEKLFF. The DNA for the CDR3 is TGTGCCATCAGTGAAGCGGGGGAAAAACTGTTTTTT.

On this clone itself: Other DNA sequences in this specimen translate into the identical CDR3. This sequence joins TRBV5-1 and TRBJ2-3; D possibly corresponds to TRBD2 (6 bases). The germline gives CDR1 SGHRS, CDR2 YFSETQ. The CDR3 has 14 residues. V was cut by 0 bases and J by 1 base, with 6 bases left in between. CDR3 coding DNA: TGCGCCAGCAGCTTGGCGGGAGGCACAGATACGCAGTATTTT. Amino acid sequence: CASSLAGGTDTQYF.

This clone came up a few times. The gene calls are TRBV10-2 and TRBJ2-7; 9 nucleotides match TRBD2. Germline V gene data show CDR1 as WSHSY and CDR2 as SAAADI. With 6 bases clipped from V and 4 bases from J, the junction kept 7 bases outside the gene matches. CDR3 length equals 14 residues. CDR3: CASRGLSGSYEQYF. The CDR3 bases are TGCGCCAGCAGAGGCCTTAGCGGGAGTTACGAGCAGTACTTC.

This chain links TRBV9 with TRBJ2-2; D not certain. The CDR3 sequence is 12 residues long. The V end was cut by 2 bases, the J end by 8 bases, with 7 bases between. Germline V gene data show CDR1 as SGDLS and CDR2 as YYNGEE. CDR3 amino acids: CASSVGFGELFF. CDR3 nucleotide sequence: TGTGCCAGCAGCGTCGGGTTTGGGGAGCTGTTTTTT.

The chain recombines TRBV6-1 with TRBJ2-7; 10 nucleotides align to TRBD2. Trimming cost V 10 bases and J 2 bases; bases outside gene matches: 11. CDR3 length: 15 residues. Germline assignment: CDR1 MNHNS and CDR2 SASEGT. For the CDR3, the DNA is TGTGCCACCCAAGACTCACTAGCGGGAACCTACGAGCAGTACTTC. This sequence encodes CATQDSLAGTYEQYF.

This chain links TRBV9 with TRBJ2-1; perhaps TRBD1 as D (6 bases). With 2 bases removed from V and 0 bases from J, the gap between germline ends came to 12 bases. Germline assignment: CDR1 SGDLS and CDR2 YYNGEE. CDR3 length: 16 residues. Here the CDR3 reads CASSVLLGGSYNEQFF. The CDR3 DNA reads TGTGCCAGCAGCGTGCTGTTAGGGGGCTCCTACAATGAGCAGTTCTTC. Looking up the rest from reference TRBV9 and TRBJ2-1 gives the full variable domain: DSGVTQTPKHLITATGQRVTLRCSPRSGDLSVYWYQQSLDQGLQFLIQYYNGEERAKGNILERFSAQQFPDLHSELNLSSLELGDSALYFCASSVLLGGSYNEQFFGPGTRLTVL.

As concerns this clone: The sample carries other DNA sequences with the same CDR3. J is TRBJ2-3 and V is TRBV4-3; D might be TRBD2 (6 bases). The CDR3 loop spans 15 amino acids. Per the germline V gene, CDR1 is LGHNA and CDR2 is YSLEER. The ends were cut back, 0 bases at V and 3 bases at J, with 10 bases in the middle. Here the CDR3 reads CASSQDGGGTDTQYF. The CDR3, as DNA: TGCGCCAGCAGCCAAGATGGTGGAGGGACAGATACGCAGTATTTT.

The chain employs TRBV7-9 and TRBJ1-5; D is possibly TRBD1 (6 bases). The CDR3 sequence is 16 residues long. CDR1 SEHNR and CDR2 FQNEAQ come from the germline V gene (reference sequence). Trimming shortened V by 5 bases and J by 6 bases, and 20 bases separated the two germline ends. The CDR3 nucleotides read TGTGCCAGCAGCGGAAATTCTCTCGGGGGGCCTCAGCCCCAGCATTTT. Translation: CASSGNSLGGPQPQHF.

J is TRBJ1-4 and V is TRBV7-9; 7 nucleotides match TRBD1. V lost 6 bases to trimming and J lost 1 base; unmatched junction nucleotides: 2. The germline V gene has CDR1 SEHNR and CDR2 FQNEAQ (reference sequence). The length of the CDR3 is 14 residues. The CDR3 spells CASSNRGTNEKLFF. DNA of the CDR3: TGTGCCAGCAGTAACAGGGGAACTAATGAAAAACTGTTTTTT. The entire variable domain, with the rest obtained from reference TRBV7-9 and TRBJ1-4, is as follows: DTGVSQNPRHKITKRGQNVTFRCDPISEHNRLYWYRQTLGQGPEFLTYFQNEAQLEKSRLLSDRFSAERPKGSFSTLEIQRTEQGDSAMYLCASSNRGTNEKLFFGSGTQLSVL.

The CDR3: CASSQDRGHEQFF. CDR3 sequence (DNA): TGCGCCAGCAGCCAAGACAGGGGCCATGAGCAGTTCTTC. V usage is TRBV4-3 and J usage is TRBJ2-1; TRBD1 is a possible D gene (6 bases). The CDR3 spans 13 residues. V shed 0 bases and J shed 8 bases, with 8 bases lying between them. Germline V gives CDR1 LGHNA, CDR2 YSLEER.

The chain carries TRBV5-4 and TRBJ2-5; 9 bases are shared with TRBD2. The germline gives CDR1 SGHNT, CDR2 YYREEE (reference sequence). This CDR3 contains 15 residues. V lost 1 base to trimming and J lost 9 bases; unmatched junction nucleotides: 10. This chain's CDR3 is CASSLTSGYFQAQYF. CDR3 nucleotide sequence: TGTGCCAGCAGCTTGACTAGCGGGTACTTCCAGGCCCAGTACTTC.

The genes are TRBV6-1 and TRBJ2-7, with 11 bases that match TRBD1. CDR1 and CDR2 from the germline V gene are MNHNS and SASEGT. This CDR3 spans 14 amino acids. After removal of 11 bases from V and 7 bases from J, the junction contained 13 bases not matched to a gene. Here the CDR3 reads CAGKFGQGAREQYF. The DNA for the CDR3 is TGTGCCGGAAAATTCGGACAGGGGGCGCGGGAGCAGTACTTC.

The chain is built from TRBV5-1 and TRBJ1-5, with D hard to call. From germline, CDR1 is SGHRS and CDR2 YFSETQ. With 0 bases removed from V and 3 bases from J, the gap between germline ends came to 7 bases. The CDR3 totals 14 residues. CDR3 nucleotides: TGCGCCAGCAGCTTGGGAGGGTACAATCAGCCCCAGCATTTT. Protein sequence: CASSLGGYNQPQHF.

This sequence joins TRBV2 and TRBJ2-7, with 11 bases fitting TRBD2. The ends lost 3 bases at V and 2 bases at J; junction bases unmatched: 12. The CDR3 has 18 residues. Looked up from germline, CDR1 is SNHLY and CDR2 is FYNNEI. The CDR3 region is CASSEVAGGPPSAYEQYF. In DNA form, the CDR3 reads TGTGCCAGCAGTGAGGTAGCGGGGGGGCCCCCGAGCGCCTACGAGCAGTACTTC.

CDR3 nucleotides: TGCAGCGTTGCGGCTAGCGGAAAATATGAGCAGTTCTTC. Its protein product is CSVAASGKYEQFF. The chain joins TRBV29-1 to TRBJ2-1; 7 positions match TRBD2. The CDR3 covers 13 residues. V was clipped by 4 bases and J by 8 bases; unmatched bases: 8. Germline CDR1 is SQVTM and CDR2 is ANQGSEA.

V gene TRBV25-1 combines with J gene TRBJ1-2; a weak D match, TRBD1 (6 bases). With 4 bases removed from V and 2 bases from J, the gap between germline ends came to 11 bases. The CDR3 totals 14 residues. Germline assignment: CDR1 MGHDK and CDR2 SYGVNS. CDR3 sequence (DNA): TGTGCCAGCAGTGGACGGGGGGGCAACTATGGCTACACCTTC. Protein sequence: CASSGRGGNYGYTF.

The CDR3 nucleotides are TGTGCCAGCAGCTGGGACAGCGACCAGCCCCAGCATTTT. This sequence encodes CASSWDSDQPQHF. This rearrangement joins TRBV7-3 to TRBJ1-5, with 7 nucleotides matching TRBD1. Germline trimming cut 4 bases from V and 7 bases from J; bases unmatched to any gene: 4. This CDR3 has 13 residues. CDR1 is SGHTA, CDR2 FQGTGA, per germline.

The J gene is TRBJ2-3, the V gene TRBV19; possible D gene TRBD2, 5 bases. Trimming shortened V by 5 bases and J by 4 bases, and 19 bases separated the two germline ends. The CDR3 is 16 residues long. Germline lookup yields CDR1 LNHDA and CDR2 SQIVND (reference sequence). The CDR3 sequence is CASSETRVALPDTQYF. The CDR3 DNA is TGTGCCAGTAGTGAAACGCGGGTTGCGCTCCCAGATACGCAGTATTTT. The entire variable domain, with the rest obtained from reference TRBV19 and TRBJ2-3, is as follows: DGGITQSPKYLFRKEGQNVTLSCEQNLNHDAMYWYRQDPGQGLRLIYYSQIVNDFQKGDIAEGYSVSREKKESFPLTVTSAQKNPTAFYLCASSETRVALPDTQYFGPGTRLTVL.

The rearrangement uses TRBV7-9 and TRBJ2-5; the match to TRBD2 covers 15 bases. The end of the DNA fits TRBJ2-7 better, so the J call may be wrong. CDR1 SEHNR and CDR2 FQNEAQ come from the germline V gene (reference sequence). CDR3 length equals 19 residues. The chain's CDR3 is CASSPVGTSGRTHWFEQYF. CDR3 in DNA: TGTGCCAGCAGCCCAGTAGGGACTAGCGGGAGGACGCATTGGTTCGAGCAGTACTTC.

The rearrangement links TRBV19 to TRBJ2-1; TRBD2 is a possible D gene (7 bases). V dropped 0 bases and J dropped 4 bases, with 13 bases sitting between them. The CDR3 sequence is 16 residues long. Germline values: CDR1 LNHDA, CDR2 SQIVND (reference sequence). The CDR3 sequence: CASSIDVRGAYNEQFF. DNA of the CDR3: TGTGCCAGTAGTATAGACGTTCGGGGGGCTTACAATGAGCAGTTCTTC.

The CDR3 DNA follows: TGTGCCAGCAGCTCATGGGGTCTAGCGGGAGAGGGGAGCTCCTACGAGCAGTACTTC. It codes for CASSSWGLAGEGSSYEQYF. This rearrangement joins TRBV11-3 to TRBJ2-7; TRBD2 matches 10 bases. This CDR3 region has 19 residues. V dropped 4 bases and J dropped 0; count of bases not matched to a gene: 15. Germline CDR1 reads SGHNT; CDR2 reads YENEEA.

This chain connects TRBV6-1 to TRBJ1-1; D remains ambiguous. Germline CDR1 MNHNS, CDR2 SASEGT. This CDR3 is built from 13 residues. With 8 bases removed from V and 2 bases from J, the gap between germline ends came to 12 bases. The CDR3 loop reads CASVVVFNTEAFF. The CDR3 region has the DNA TGTGCCAGCGTAGTGGTATTCAACACTGAAGCTTTCTTT.

Only a few counts were recorded for this clone. In DNA form, the CDR3 reads TGTGCCAGCAGTAGGGAGGGAAACACTGAAGCTTTCTTT. Its protein is CASSREGNTEAFF. The chain links TRBV25-1 to TRBJ1-1; D uncertain. This CDR3 has 13 amino acids. In germline, CDR1 is MGHDK, CDR2 SYGVNS. V was cut by 5 bases and J by 2 bases, with 9 bases left in between. Drawing the rest from reference TRBV25-1 and TRBJ1-1, the complete variable domain is EADIYQTPRYLVIGTGKKITLECSQTMGHDKMYWYQQDPGMELHLIHYSYGVNSTEKGDLSSESTVSRIRTEHFPLTLESARPSHTSQYLCASSREGNTEAFFGQGTRLTVV.

This chain connects TRBV5-1 to TRBJ2-1; tentative D call: TRBD2 (5 bases). Germline V gene sequence: CDR1 SGHRS, CDR2 YFSETQ. Trimming took off 1 base at V and 6 bases at J, with 5 bases between the two ends. This CDR3 contains 12 residues. The CDR3 DNA is TGCGCCAGCAGCTTGACTAGCAATGAGCAGTTCTTC. Translating it yields CASSLTSNEQFF.